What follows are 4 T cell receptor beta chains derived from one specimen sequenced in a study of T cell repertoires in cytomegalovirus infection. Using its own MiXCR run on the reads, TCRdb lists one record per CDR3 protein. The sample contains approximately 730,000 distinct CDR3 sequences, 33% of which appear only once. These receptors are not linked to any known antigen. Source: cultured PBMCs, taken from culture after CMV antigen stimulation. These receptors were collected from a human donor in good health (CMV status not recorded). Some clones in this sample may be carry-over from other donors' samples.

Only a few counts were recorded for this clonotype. The CDR3 here is CASSSQRGGTEAFF. The CDR3 nucleotides read TGTGCCAGCAGCTCCCAGAGGGGTGGCACTGAAGCTTTCTTT. V and J are TRBV7-9 and TRBJ1-1; D is possibly TRBD1 (5 bases). The V gene's germline CDR1 is SEHNR and CDR2 FQNEAQ (reference sequence). V was clipped by 4 bases and J by 4 bases, with 13 bases between them. CDR3 length equals 14 residues.

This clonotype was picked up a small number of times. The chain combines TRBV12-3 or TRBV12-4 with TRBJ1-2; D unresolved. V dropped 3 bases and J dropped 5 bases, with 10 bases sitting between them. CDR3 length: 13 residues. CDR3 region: CASSFSLLYGYTF. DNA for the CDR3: TGTGCCAGCAGTTTCTCCCTTCTTTATGGCTACACCTTC.

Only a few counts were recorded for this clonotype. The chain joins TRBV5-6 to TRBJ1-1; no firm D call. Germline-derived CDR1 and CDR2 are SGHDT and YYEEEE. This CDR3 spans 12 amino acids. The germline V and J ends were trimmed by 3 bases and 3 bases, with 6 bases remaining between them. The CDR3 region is CASSWWDTEAFF. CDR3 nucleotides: TGTGCCAGCAGCTGGTGGGACACTGAAGCTTTCTTT.

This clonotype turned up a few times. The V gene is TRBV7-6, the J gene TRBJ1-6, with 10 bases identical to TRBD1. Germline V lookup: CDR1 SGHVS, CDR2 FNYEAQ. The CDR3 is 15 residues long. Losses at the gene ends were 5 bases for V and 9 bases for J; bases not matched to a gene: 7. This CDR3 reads CASSLRGQGSSPLHF. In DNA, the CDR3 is TGTGCCAGCAGCCTCCGGGGACAGGGGAGTTCACCCCTCCACTTT.